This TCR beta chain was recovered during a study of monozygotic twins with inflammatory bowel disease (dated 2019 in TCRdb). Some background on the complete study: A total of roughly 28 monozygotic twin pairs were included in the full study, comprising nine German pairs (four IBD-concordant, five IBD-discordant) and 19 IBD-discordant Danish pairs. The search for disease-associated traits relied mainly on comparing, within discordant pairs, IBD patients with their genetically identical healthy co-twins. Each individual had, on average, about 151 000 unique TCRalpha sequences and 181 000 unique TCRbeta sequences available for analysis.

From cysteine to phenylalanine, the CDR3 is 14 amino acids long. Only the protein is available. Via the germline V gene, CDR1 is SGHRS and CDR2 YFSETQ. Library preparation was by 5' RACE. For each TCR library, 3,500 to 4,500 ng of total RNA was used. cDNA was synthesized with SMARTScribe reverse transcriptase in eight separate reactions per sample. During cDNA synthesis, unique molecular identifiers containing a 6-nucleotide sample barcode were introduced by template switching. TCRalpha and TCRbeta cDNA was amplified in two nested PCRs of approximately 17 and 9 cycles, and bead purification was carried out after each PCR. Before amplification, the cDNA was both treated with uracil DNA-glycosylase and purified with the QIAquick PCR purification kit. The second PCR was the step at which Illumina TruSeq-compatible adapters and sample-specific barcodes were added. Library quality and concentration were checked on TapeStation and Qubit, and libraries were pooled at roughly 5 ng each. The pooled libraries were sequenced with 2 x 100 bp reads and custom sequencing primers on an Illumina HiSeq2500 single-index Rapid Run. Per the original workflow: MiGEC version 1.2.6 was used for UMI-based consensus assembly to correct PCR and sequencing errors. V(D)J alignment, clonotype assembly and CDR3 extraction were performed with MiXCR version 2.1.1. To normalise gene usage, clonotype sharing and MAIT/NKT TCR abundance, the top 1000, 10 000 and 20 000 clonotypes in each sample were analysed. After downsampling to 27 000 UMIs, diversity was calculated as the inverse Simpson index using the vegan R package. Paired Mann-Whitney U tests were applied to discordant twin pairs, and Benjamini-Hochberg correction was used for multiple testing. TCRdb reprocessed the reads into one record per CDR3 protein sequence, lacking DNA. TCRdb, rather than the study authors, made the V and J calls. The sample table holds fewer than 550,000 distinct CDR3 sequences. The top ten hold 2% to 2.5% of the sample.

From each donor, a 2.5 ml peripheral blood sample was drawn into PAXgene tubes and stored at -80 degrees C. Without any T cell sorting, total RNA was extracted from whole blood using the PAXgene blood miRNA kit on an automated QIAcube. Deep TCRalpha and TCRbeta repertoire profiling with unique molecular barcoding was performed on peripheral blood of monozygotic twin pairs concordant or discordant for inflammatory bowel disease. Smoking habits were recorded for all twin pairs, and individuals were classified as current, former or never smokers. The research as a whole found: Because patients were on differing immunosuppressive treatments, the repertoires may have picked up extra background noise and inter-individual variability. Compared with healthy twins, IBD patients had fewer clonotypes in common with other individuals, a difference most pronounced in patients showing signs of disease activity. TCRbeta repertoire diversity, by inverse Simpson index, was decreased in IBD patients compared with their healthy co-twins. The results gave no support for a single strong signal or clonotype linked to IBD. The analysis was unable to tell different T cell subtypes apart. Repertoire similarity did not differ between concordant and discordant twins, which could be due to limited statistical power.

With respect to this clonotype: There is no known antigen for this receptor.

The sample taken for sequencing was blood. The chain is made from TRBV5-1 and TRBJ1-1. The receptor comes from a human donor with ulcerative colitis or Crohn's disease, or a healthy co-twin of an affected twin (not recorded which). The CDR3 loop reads CASSPISTNTEAFF.